The next 12 T cell receptor beta chains were all read from a single sample in a study of cytomegalovirus exposure and HLA in healthy donors. The PCR was carried out with 60 Vbeta primers and 13 Jbeta primers. The table came from immunoSEQ multiplex PCR; TCRdb's copy has only in-frame clones and leaves some out. Of roughly 90,000 clones listed, around 80% were seen once; the top ten hold 7.3%. Sequenced material: PBMCs. Receptors were obtained from a man aged 25 to 40 in good health and CMV-seronegative.

The chain recombines TRBV10-2 with TRBJ2-1, with TRBD1 identical over 8 bases. V lost 6 bases to trimming and J lost 0 bases; unmatched junction nucleotides: 7. Looked up from germline, CDR1 is WSHSY and CDR2 is SAAADI. The CDR3 sequence is 16 residues long. CDR3 in amino acids: CASSRTGIVSYNEQFF. As DNA, the CDR3 is TGCGCCAGCAGCAGGACAGGGATCGTCTCCTACAATGAGCAGTTCTTC.

V is TRBV10-3 and J is TRBJ2-3, with TRBD1 as a possible D gene (6 bases). CDR1 is ENHRY, CDR2 SYGVKD, per germline. The CDR3 totals 14 residues. V lost 5 bases, J lost 4 bases, and 13 bases lay in between. In DNA form, the CDR3 reads TGTGCCATCAGTTATAAACAGGGTGCAGATACGCAGTATTTT. It encodes CAISYKQGADTQYF.

The J gene is TRBJ2-7, the V gene TRBV7-9; the D gene is possibly TRBD2 (5 bases). Per germline, CDR1 SEHNR and CDR2 FQNEAQ (reference sequence). V lost 8 bases, J lost 0 bases, and 5 bases lay in between. This CDR3 region has 11 residues. CDR3 sequence (DNA): TGTGCCAGCGAGGGCTCCTACGAGCAGTACTTC. It yields the protein CASEGSYEQYF.

The J gene is TRBJ1-6, the V gene TRBV28; 7 positions match TRBD1. The CDR3 has 14 residues. CDR1 is MDHEN, CDR2 SYDVKM, per germline. The junction had 9 bases not matched to a gene; V was cut back by 6 bases and J by 10 bases. CDR3 sequence reads: CASRPQQGKSPLHF. The CDR3 DNA reads TGTGCCAGCAGGCCTCAACAGGGGAAATCACCCCTCCACTTT.

The V call is TRBV5-1, the J call TRBJ1-2; D gene ambiguous. This CDR3 is 14 amino acids long. V lost 5 bases to trimming and J lost 0 bases, with 11 bases between them. Germline-derived CDR1 and CDR2 are SGHRS and YFSETQ. DNA for the CDR3: TGCGCCAGCAGACCCGGAGGGCCTAACTATGGCTACACCTTC. This sequence encodes CASRPGGPNYGYTF.

The J gene is TRBJ1-1, the V gene TRBV6-5, with TRBD1 as a possible D gene (5 bases). Germline lookup yields CDR1 MNHEY and CDR2 SVGAGI. This CDR3 region has 13 residues. The V end lost 6 bases, the J end lost 6 bases, and 14 bases lay between the germline ends. CDR3 protein: CASSSTGVSEAFF. CDR3 nucleotides: TGTGCCAGCAGCTCAACAGGAGTCTCTGAAGCTTTCTTT.

This rearrangement joins TRBV18 to TRBJ2-7; D perhaps matches TRBD2 (6 bases). V was trimmed by 0 bases and J by 0 bases, leaving 9 bases between them. CDR3 length: 15 residues. Germline CDR1 and CDR2: KGHSH and LQKENI. CDR3 sequence (DNA): TGTGCCAGCTCACCACCGGGACTTAGCTCCTACGAGCAGTACTTC. Protein product: CASSPPGLSSYEQYF.

V is TRBV5-8 and J is TRBJ1-2; a weak D match, TRBD1 (5 bases). The germline gives CDR1 SGHTS, CDR2 YDEGEE. V lost 4 bases and J lost 6, with 22 bases in between. The CDR3 runs to 16 residues. CDR3 bases: TGTGCCAGCAGCCTCGGGACTGCTGGAGCGTGGGATGGCTACACCTTC. Its protein is CASSLGTAGAWDGYTF. Combining the CDR3 with reference TRBV5-8 and TRBJ1-2 gives the whole variable domain EAGVTQSPTHLIKTRGQQATLRCSPISGHTSVYWYQQALGLGLQFLLWYDEGEERNRGNFPPRFSGRQFPNYSSELNVNALELEDSALYLCASSLGTAGAWDGYTFGSGTRLTVV.

The V and J genes are TRBV6-5 and TRBJ1-1; 8 nucleotides align to TRBD1. This CDR3 comprises 12 residues. V lost 5 bases to trimming and J lost 5 bases; unmatched junction nucleotides: 1. CDR1 is MNHEY and CDR2 is SVGAGI in the germline V gene. CDR3 coding DNA: TGTGCCAGCAGTCAGGGGGCGACTGAAGCTTTCTTT. As protein: CASSQGATEAFF.

J is TRBJ2-1 and V is TRBV4-3; possibly TRBD1 for D (6 bases). CDR1 LGHNA and CDR2 YSLEER come from the germline V gene. The V end lost 1 base, the J end lost 0 bases, and 10 bases lay between the germline ends. CDR3 length: 16 amino acids. CDR3 protein: CASSQVLGGSYNEQFF. The DNA for the CDR3 is TGCGCCAGCAGCCAAGTCCTAGGGGGCTCCTACAATGAGCAGTTCTTC.

The J gene is TRBJ2-5, the V gene TRBV5-1; D is uncertain. CDR3 length equals 14 residues. V lost 1 base and J lost 2, with 9 bases in between. Germline loops: CDR1 SGHRS, CDR2 YFSETQ. The CDR3 nucleotides are TGCGCCAGCAGCTTGTTCTCAGTTCAAGAGACCCAGTACTTC. It codes for CASSLFSVQETQYF.

Here the CDR3 reads CASSPPGLADSYEQYF. DNA of the CDR3: TGCGCCAGCAGCCCCCCGGGGCTAGCGGATTCCTACGAGCAGTACTTC. The chain combines TRBV5-1 with TRBJ2-7; 7 bases match TRBD2. Per the germline V gene, CDR1 is SGHRS and CDR2 is YFSETQ. CDR3 length: 16 amino acids. Trimming took 4 bases from V and 1 from J; bases not matched to a gene: 11.